What follows are 20 T cell receptor beta chains derived from one specimen sequenced in a study of blood T cell repertoires in COVID-19. Assay used: immunoSEQ multiplex PCR; TCRdb lists only in-frame clones, some missing. This sample carries about 210,000 clones, 92% of them seen once, and the ten largest clones take 1.2%. Sequences were obtained from peripheral blood. The receptors come from a man under 40 with acute or convalescent COVID-19.

This chain links TRBV7-9 with TRBJ1-1, with a weak D call TRBD1 (5 bases). This CDR3 spans 13 amino acids. CDR1 SEHNR and CDR2 FQNEAQ come from the germline V gene (reference sequence). V was shortened by 11 bases and J by 5 bases, with 18 bases between the two germline ends. The CDR3 spells CAGKGLPGTEAFF. CDR3 nucleotide sequence: TGTGCCGGCAAGGGACTGCCGGGGACTGAAGCTTTCTTT.

V is TRBV7-2 and J is TRBJ1-5, with D hard to call. V was pared by 5 bases and J by 10 bases, with 18 bases between. The CDR3 totals 14 residues. Germline values: CDR1 SGHTA, CDR2 FQGNSA. CDR3: CASSPPGSLEPQHF. CDR3 in DNA: TGTGCCAGCAGCCCCCCCGGGAGCCTTGAACCCCAGCATTTT.

J is TRBJ2-5 and V is TRBV10-1, with a weak D call TRBD1 (6 bases). CDR3 size: 14 residues. Trimming removed 0 bases at V and 4 bases at J, with 9 bases between. Germline CDR1 reads WNHNN; CDR2 reads SYGVQD (reference sequence). The CDR3 sequence is CASSESTGRETQYF. In nucleotides, the CDR3 is TGCGCCAGCAGTGAGTCTACAGGGAGAGAGACCCAGTACTTC.

The chain links TRBV6-4 to TRBJ1-1, with D perhaps matching TRBD1 (6 bases). Germline CDR1 and CDR2: MRHNA and SNTAGT. V was clipped by 8 bases and J by 0 bases, with 13 bases between them. CDR3 length: 14 amino acids. The CDR3, as DNA: TGTGCCAGCCGACCGGGACACCTGAACACTGAAGCTTTCTTT. Its translation is CASRPGHLNTEAFF.

The chain couples TRBV3-1 (or the pseudogene TRBV3-2) to TRBJ2-7; D is possibly TRBD1 (5 bases). The germline CDR1 and CDR2 sequences are LGHDT and YNNKEL (reference sequence). The germline V and J ends were trimmed by 4 bases and 4 bases, with 5 bases remaining between them. This CDR3 contains 11 residues. The CDR3 sequence: CASSRQYEQYF. CDR3 nucleotide sequence: TGTGCCAGCAGCCGACAGTACGAGCAGTACTTC.

J is TRBJ2-1 and V is TRBV27; D uncertain. The CDR3 length is 13 residues. Germline CDR1 is MNHEY and CDR2 is SMNVEV (reference sequence). V shed 3 bases and J shed 4 bases, with 7 bases lying between them. CDR3 nucleotides: TGTGCCAGCAGTTTCACGGAGTACAATGAGCAGTTCTTC. It yields the protein CASSFTEYNEQFF.

The V gene is TRBV5-5, the J gene TRBJ2-1; 9 nucleotides align to TRBD1. Germline V gives CDR1 SGHKS, CDR2 YYEKEE (reference sequence). CDR3 length: 15 residues. The trim removed 4 bases at V and 7 bases at J, leaving 9 bases unmatched. CDR3 sequence reads: CASSPTGTGRNEQFF. The CDR3 bases are TGTGCCAGCAGCCCGACAGGGACAGGGAGAAATGAGCAGTTCTTC.

J is TRBJ2-3 and V is TRBV9; 9 positions match TRBD2. V was pared by 3 bases and J by 4 bases, with 9 bases of the junction left unmatched. The CDR3 loop spans 16 amino acids. Germline V gives CDR1 SGDLS, CDR2 YYNGEE. This chain's CDR3 is CASSASGGRPSDTQYF. The DNA for the CDR3 is TGTGCCAGCAGCGCAAGCGGGGGGCGGCCATCAGATACGCAGTATTTT.

In its sample, this clone was seen a few times. J is TRBJ1-2 and V is TRBV27, with D unclear. The CDR3 extends over 13 amino acids. In germline, CDR1 is MNHEY, CDR2 SMNVEV (reference sequence). The V and J ends lost 6 bases and 4 bases respectively, with 12 bases between them. The CDR3 spells CASSRGLIYGYTF. The CDR3 DNA follows: TGTGCCAGCAGCCGTGGACTGATCTATGGCTACACCTTC.

This chain connects TRBV28 to TRBJ2-7; 12 bases are shared with TRBD2. The germline V gene encodes CDR1 MDHEN and CDR2 SYDVKM. V shed 6 bases and J 2 bases; nucleotides not matched to a gene: 5. This CDR3 comprises 15 residues. The CDR3 region has the DNA TGTGCCAGCAGCCCTAGACTAGCGGGAGCCTACGAGCAGTACTTC. It codes for CASSPRLAGAYEQYF.

V gene TRBV5-4 combines with J gene TRBJ2-2; D is unclear. V was clipped by 1 base and J by 0 bases, with 10 bases between them. The CDR3 consists of 16 residues. Germline assignment: CDR1 SGHNT and CDR2 YYREEE (reference sequence). CDR3 DNA sequence: TGTGCCAGCAGCTTGCTTCAAGCATCGAACACCGGGGAGCTGTTTTTT. Translated: CASSLLQASNTGELFF.

This chain links TRBV6-2 or TRBV6-3 with TRBJ2-1, with 16 positions matching TRBD2. The V segment lost 4 bases and the J segment 1 base; nucleotides outside the gene matches: 10. Germline lookup yields CDR1 MNHEY and CDR2 SVGEGT. The CDR3 runs 20 residues. The CDR3 spells CASSSLLGLAGGSSYNEQFF. The CDR3 DNA reads TGTGCCAGCAGTTCTCTGTTGGGACTAGCGGGGGGGAGTTCCTACAATGAGCAGTTCTTC.

This clone was counted a few times. The chain has TRBV6-5 and TRBJ1-2; D is possibly TRBD1 (5 bases). The CDR3 has 15 amino acids. The ends were cut back, 2 bases at V and 7 bases at J, with 17 bases in the middle. CDR1 MNHEY and CDR2 SVGAGI come from the germline V gene. The CDR3 here is CASSYSSSSRGGYTF. Written as DNA, the CDR3 is TGTGCCAGCAGTTACAGTAGCTCTTCTAGGGGTGGCTACACCTTC.

The chain joins TRBV20-1 to TRBJ2-3; 7 bases map to TRBD1. There are 14 residues in the CDR3. Trimming at V came to 3 bases and at J to 6 bases, leaving 9 bases not matched to a gene. The V gene's germline CDR1 is DFQATT and CDR2 SNEGSKA (reference sequence). The CDR3 reads CSASTTGTMDTQYF. The DNA of the CDR3 is TGCAGTGCTAGTACGACAGGGACGATGGATACGCAGTATTTT.

This chain joins TRBV27 and TRBJ1-1; possibly TRBD1 for D (6 bases). The CDR3 runs 13 residues. Germline CDR1 is MNHEY and CDR2 is SMNVEV (reference sequence). V lost 4 bases to trimming and J lost 3 bases, with 9 bases between them. CDR3 amino acids: CASSWEGDTEAFF. The CDR3 DNA follows: TGTGCCAGCAGTTGGGAGGGGGACACTGAAGCTTTCTTT.

The chain recombines TRBV11-3 with TRBJ1-2; 7 nucleotides match TRBD1. The J segment lost 8 bases and the V segment lost 0 bases, leaving 18 bases of the junction unmatched. Germline-derived CDR1 and CDR2 are SGHNT and YENEEA. This CDR3 region has 18 residues. The CDR3 DNA reads as TGTGCCAGCAGCTTAGATAGGCGGTGGGGAGACAGGGTCTTCGGCTACACCTTC. It encodes CASSLDRRWGDRVFGYTF.

The chain employs TRBV19 and TRBJ2-1; a possible D gene is TRBD1 (6 bases). Trimming took 4 bases from V and 10 from J, leaving 20 bases between them. This CDR3 is built from 15 residues. CDR1 is LNHDA and CDR2 is SQIVND in the germline V gene (reference sequence). CDR3 in amino acids: CASSTSFLGAGEQFF. Here the CDR3 DNA reads TGTGCCAGTAGTACCTCCTTTTTGGGGGCGGGCGAGCAGTTCTTC.

This clone appeared a single time. The genes are TRBV5-6 and TRBJ1-2, with D possibly TRBD1 on 6 matching bases. CDR3 length equals 13 residues. CDR1 is SGHDT and CDR2 is YYEEEE in the germline V gene. Trimming pared 5 bases from V and 6 bases from J, leaving 14 bases between. CDR3 sequence: CASRFRGTDGYTF. CDR3 DNA: TGTGCCAGCAGATTCAGGGGTACGGATGGCTACACCTTC.

The chain uses TRBV7-2 and TRBJ2-2; a possible D gene is TRBD1 (6 bases). The V end lost 6 bases, the J end lost 6 bases, and 20 bases lay between the germline ends. Germline CDR1 SGHTA, CDR2 FQGNSA. The CDR3 has 16 amino acids. The CDR3 sequence is CASRENRANGAGELFF. Here the CDR3 DNA reads TGTGCCAGCAGGGAAAACAGGGCCAACGGAGCCGGGGAGCTGTTTTTT.

The chain links TRBV9 to TRBJ2-7; possible D gene TRBD1, 6 bases. The CDR3 contains 14 residues. Trimming took off 3 bases at V and 3 bases at J, with 13 bases between the two ends. CDR1 SGDLS and CDR2 YYNGEE come from the germline V gene. The CDR3 DNA reads TGTGCCAGCAGCGCACATTGGACAGACTACGAGCAGTACTTC. Residues: CASSAHWTDYEQYF.